What follows are 9 T cell receptor beta chains derived from one specimen sequenced in a study of blood T cell repertoires in COVID-19. Generated by immunoSEQ multiplex PCR, the TCRdb table keeps only in-frame clones and is missing some. The sample records 150,000 to 200,000 clones, around 86% being singletons. Sequences were obtained from peripheral blood. The receptors stem from a man in his 60s with acute or convalescent COVID-19.

This chain links TRBV28 with TRBJ1-6; no definite D call. The CDR3 loop spans 15 amino acids. Per germline, CDR1 MDHEN and CDR2 SYDVKM. Trimming took 3 bases from V and 7 from J, leaving 13 bases between them. The CDR3 nucleotides read TGTGCCAGCAGTTTCCAAGGCGCGGGGAATTCACCCCTCCACTTT. It yields the protein CASSFQGAGNSPLHF.

DNA of the CDR3: TGTGCCAGCAGCGAGTTTCTAGCGGGGGATCAAGAGACCCAGTACTTC. Protein product: CASSEFLAGDQETQYF. The rearrangement joins TRBV11-1 to TRBJ2-5, with 10 bases fitting TRBD2. This CDR3 region has 16 residues. The V and J ends lost 5 bases and 2 bases, in that order; junction bases with no gene match: 8. The V gene's germline CDR1 is SGHAT and CDR2 FQDESV (reference sequence).

The CDR3 DNA is TGTGCCTTGGGGGCCGGCGGGAGGGCTTCCGGAAATGAGCAGTTCTTC. Amino acid sequence: CALGAGGRASGNEQFF. The V call is TRBV5-4, the J call TRBJ2-1, with TRBD2 matching 9 bases. Germline V gives CDR1 SGHNT, CDR2 YYREEE (reference sequence). The length of the CDR3 is 16 residues. V lost 10 bases and J lost 7; bases outside the gene matches: 18.

This clone was observed a few times. The J gene is TRBJ2-3, the V gene TRBV6-1; D is possibly TRBD2 (6 bases). CDR1 is MNHNS, CDR2 SASEGT, per germline. CDR3 length: 15 amino acids. V was trimmed by 1 base and J by 4 bases, leaving 12 bases between them. The CDR3 nucleotides are TGTGCCAGCAGTGAAGAGGAGGGAAGGCCAGATACGCAGTATTTT. It translates to CASSEEEGRPDTQYF.

The chain employs TRBV5-1 and TRBJ1-5, with D perhaps matching TRBD1 (6 bases). With 4 bases removed from V and 3 bases from J, the gap between germline ends came to 14 bases. Germline V gene data show CDR1 as SGHRS and CDR2 as YFSETQ. This CDR3 is 15 amino acids long. The CDR3 loop reads CASSQDDRNNQPQHF. CDR3 bases: TGCGCCAGCAGCCAGGATGACAGGAACAATCAGCCCCAGCATTTT.

As regards this clone: Other nucleotide sequences in the sample specify the same CDR3. The V call is TRBV5-1, the J call TRBJ2-2, with no clear D. V lost 0 bases to trimming and J lost 0 bases, with 6 bases between them. The length of the CDR3 is 15 residues. CDR1 is SGHRS, CDR2 YFSETQ, per germline. CDR3 DNA sequence: TGCGCCAGCAGCTTGGACAGATCGAACACCGGGGAGCTGTTTTTT. Protein sequence: CASSLDRSNTGELFF.

The CDR3 spells CASSPRDGPQGFF. CDR3 nucleotide sequence: TGTGCCAGCAGTCCACGAGACGGCCCACAGGGTTTCTTT. The chain recombines TRBV28 with TRBJ1-1; tentative D call: TRBD1 (6 bases). There are 13 residues in the CDR3. V was trimmed by 5 bases and J by 13 bases, leaving 20 bases between them. The germline V gene has CDR1 MDHEN and CDR2 SYDVKM.

This chain connects TRBV12-3 or TRBV12-4 to TRBJ2-5; perhaps TRBD1 as D (6 bases). The CDR3 sequence is 13 residues long. Trimming took 4 bases from V and 5 from J, leaving 11 bases between them. The CDR3 loop reads CASSWTAAETQYF. CDR3 DNA sequence: TGTGCCAGCAGTTGGACAGCTGCGGAGACCCAGTACTTC.

The chain couples TRBV6-5 to TRBJ2-2; D gene ambiguous. Germline V gene sequence: CDR1 MNHEY, CDR2 SVGAGI. There are 13 residues in the CDR3. Deletions cut 10 bases from V and 5 bases from J, with 14 bases between. For the CDR3, the DNA is TGTGCCATATATATAGTTTGGACCGGGGAGCTGTTTTTT. This gives the protein CAIYIVWTGELFF.